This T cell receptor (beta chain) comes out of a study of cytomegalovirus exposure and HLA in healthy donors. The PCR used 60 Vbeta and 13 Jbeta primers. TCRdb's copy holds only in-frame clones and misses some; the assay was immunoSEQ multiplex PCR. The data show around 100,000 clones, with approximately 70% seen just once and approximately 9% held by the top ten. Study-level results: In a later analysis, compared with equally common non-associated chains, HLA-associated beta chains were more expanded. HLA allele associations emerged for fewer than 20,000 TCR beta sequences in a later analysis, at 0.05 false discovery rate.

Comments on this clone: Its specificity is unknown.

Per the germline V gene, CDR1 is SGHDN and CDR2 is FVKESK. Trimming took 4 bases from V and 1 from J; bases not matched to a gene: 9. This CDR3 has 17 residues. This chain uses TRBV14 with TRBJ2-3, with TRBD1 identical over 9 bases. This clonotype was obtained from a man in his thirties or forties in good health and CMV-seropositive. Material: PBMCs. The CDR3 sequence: CASSPRLGQGGTDTQYF. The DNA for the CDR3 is TGTGCCAGCAGCCCAAGGCTGGGACAGGGCGGCACAGATACGCAGTATTTT.